A single sample is the source of the 23 T cell receptor beta chains below, sequenced in a study of OX40 agonist ivuxolimab in advanced cancers. The protocol was immunoSEQ multiplex PCR, while the TCRdb copy is restricted to in-frame clones and leaves out a portion. Here the sample spans roughly 75,000 clones, roughly 84% being singletons. Source: CD4+ or CD8+ T cells sorted from blood, taken in a trial of the OX40 agonist ivuxolimab. All receptors come from an adult with an advanced solid tumor such as melanoma, head and neck, liver or kidney cancer.

J is TRBJ2-3 and V is TRBV5-1; TRBD2 is a possible D gene (7 bases). V gave up 4 bases and J gave up 2 bases, with 20 bases separating them. The CDR3 runs to 17 residues. Germline V gene data show CDR1 as SGHRS and CDR2 as YFSETQ. CDR3 coding DNA: TGCGCCAGCAGCCCCTGGACTAGTAGGGGGAACACAGATACGCAGTATTTT. The encoded protein is CASSPWTSRGNTDTQYF.

The rearrangement joins TRBV6-1 to TRBJ1-6; tentative D call: TRBD1 (5 bases). Germline-derived CDR1 and CDR2 are MNHNS and SASEGT. The V end lost 4 bases, the J end lost 10 bases, and 14 bases lay between the germline ends. The length of the CDR3 is 14 residues. The CDR3 is CASSVGDGYSPLHF. CDR3 bases: TGTGCCAGCAGTGTGGGGGACGGGTACTCACCCCTCCACTTT.

The rearrangement joins TRBV18 to TRBJ1-4; 7 nucleotides match TRBD1. The V gene's germline CDR1 is KGHSH and CDR2 LQKENI. V lost 3 bases and J lost 8; bases outside the gene matches: 9. This CDR3 comprises 15 residues. In DNA, the CDR3 is TGTGCCAGCTCACCGAGGGGGCGCGTTGAAGAAAAACTGTTTTTT. It yields the protein CASSPRGRVEEKLFF.

CDR3 amino acids: CASSIDTYHANTGELFF. The CDR3 nucleotides are TGTGCCAGTAGTATAGACACCTACCATGCGAACACCGGGGAGCTGTTTTTT. The V and J genes are TRBV19 and TRBJ2-2; no clear D. Trimming removed 0 bases at V and 0 bases at J, with 11 bases between. Per the germline V gene, CDR1 is LNHDA and CDR2 is SQIVND (reference sequence). The CDR3 contains 17 residues.

The V and J genes are TRBV7-9 and TRBJ1-2, with 9 bases fitting TRBD1. CDR1 SEHNR and CDR2 FQNEAQ come from the germline V gene (reference sequence). Germline trimming cut 4 bases from V and 3 bases from J; bases unmatched to any gene: 6. CDR3 size: 15 residues. The CDR3 sequence is CASSSTTGGHYGYTF. In DNA, the CDR3 is TGTGCCAGCAGCTCGACGACAGGGGGTCACTATGGCTACACCTTC.

The chain recombines TRBV2 with TRBJ2-3; TRBD1 is a possible D gene (5 bases). Germline CDR1 reads SNHLY; CDR2 reads FYNNEI. Trimming removed 6 bases at V and 2 bases at J, with 9 bases between. The CDR3 covers 13 residues. CDR3 DNA: TGTGCCAGCAGGCAGGGTATCACAGATACGCAGTATTTT. This encodes CASRQGITDTQYF.

This chain joins TRBV11-3 and TRBJ2-1; D might be TRBD1 or TRBD2, each matching 6 bases. CDR1 is SGHNT and CDR2 is YENEEA in the germline V gene. V was cut by 4 bases and J by 7 bases, with 14 bases left in between. The CDR3 totals 14 residues. CDR3 protein: CASSSGGAGNEQFF. The DNA for the CDR3 is TGTGCCAGCAGCTCCGGGGGCGCTGGTAATGAGCAGTTCTTC. Drawing the rest from reference TRBV11-3 and TRBJ2-1, the complete variable domain is EAGVVQSPRYKIIEKKQPVAFWCNPISGHNTLYWYLQNLGQGPELLIRYENEEAVDDSQLPKDRFSAERLKGVDSTLKIQPAELGDSAVYLCASSSGGAGNEQFFGPGTRLTVL.

J is TRBJ1-1 and V is TRBV5-1, with D unclear. V shed 5 bases and J shed 5 bases, with 10 bases lying between them. This CDR3 has 12 residues. The germline V gene encodes CDR1 SGHRS and CDR2 YFSETQ. The chain's CDR3 is CASRPGETEAFF. For the CDR3, the DNA is TGCGCCAGCAGACCCGGGGAGACTGAAGCTTTCTTT.

V and J are TRBV5-1 and TRBJ2-4, with TRBD1 matching over 7 bases. This CDR3 is built from 16 residues. V lost 4 bases to trimming and J lost 1 base; unmatched junction nucleotides: 8. Germline values: CDR1 SGHRS, CDR2 YFSETQ. The CDR3 loop is CASSLGQAVAKNIQYF. The CDR3 nucleotides are TGCGCCAGCAGCCTCGGACAGGCCGTGGCCAAAAACATTCAGTACTTC.

The chain uses TRBV16 and TRBJ1-5; D gene unclear. The CDR3 has 14 amino acids. The V gene's germline CDR1 is KGHSY and CDR2 FQNENV. Between the trimmed V and J ends, which lost 1 base and 1 base, there was a span of 5 bases. CDR3 protein: CASSQWGSNQPQHF. The CDR3 region has the DNA TGTGCCAGCAGCCAATGGGGAAGCAATCAGCCCCAGCATTTT.

The V call is TRBV7-8, the J call TRBJ1-2, with TRBD1 identical over 10 bases. There are 15 residues in the CDR3. The germline CDR1 and CDR2 sequences are SGHVS and FQNEAQ. J was trimmed by 5 bases and V by 1 base; bases with no gene match: 4. The CDR3 loop reads CASSLVPGQGYGYTF. The CDR3 DNA is TGTGCCAGCAGCTTAGTCCCGGGACAGGGGTATGGCTACACCTTC.

The chain recombines TRBV30 with TRBJ2-7; TRBD2 might be the D (6 bases). Germline assignment: CDR1 GTSNPN and CDR2 SVGIG (reference sequence). The CDR3 extends over 13 amino acids. V was clipped by 0 bases and J by 8 bases, with 14 bases between them. The CDR3 DNA reads as TGTGCCTGGAGTGTGGAGGGCGGGGACCAGCAGTACTTC. It translates to CAWSVEGGDQQYF.

This chain links TRBV5-1 with TRBJ2-7, with D maybe TRBD1 (6 bases). Trimming took off 5 bases at V and 3 bases at J, with 18 bases between the two ends. This CDR3 has 15 amino acids. In germline, CDR1 is SGHRS, CDR2 YFSETQ. This chain's CDR3 is CASRETGTTIYEQYF. The CDR3 coding sequence is TGCGCCAGCAGAGAAACCGGGACAACGATCTACGAGCAGTACTTC.

Only one count was recorded for this clone. The CDR3 protein is CASSNRLTGLSYEQYF. CDR3 bases: TGTGCCAGCAGCAATCGCCTTACAGGGCTCTCCTACGAGCAGTACTTC. The chain carries TRBV5-5 and TRBJ2-7, with a possible D match to TRBD1 (6 bases). This CDR3 is 16 amino acids long. Germline V lookup: CDR1 SGHKS, CDR2 YYEKEE (reference sequence). Trimming removed 4 bases at V and 0 bases at J, with 17 bases between. The variable domain in full, completed from reference TRBV5-5 and TRBJ2-7, reads DAGVTQSPTHLIKTRGQQVTLRCSPISGHKSVSWYQQVLGQGPQFIFQYYEKEERGRGNFPDRFSARQFPNYSSELNVNALLLGDSALYLCASSNRLTGLSYEQYFGPGTRLTVT.

This chain connects TRBV18 to TRBJ1-1; no reliable D call. From germline, CDR1 is KGHSH and CDR2 LQKENI. V was shortened by 4 bases and J by 4 bases, with 16 bases between the two germline ends. The CDR3 has 15 residues. This chain's CDR3 is CASSLTVEAGTEAFF. The CDR3 bases are TGTGCCAGCTCACTAACAGTGGAGGCGGGCACTGAAGCTTTCTTT.

The genes are TRBV11-2 and TRBJ1-3; weak D call: TRBD1 (6 bases). Per the germline V gene, CDR1 is SGHAT and CDR2 is FQNNGV. This CDR3 is 15 amino acids long. V was clipped by 2 bases and J by 4 bases, with 12 bases between them. The CDR3 coding sequence is TGTGCCAGCAGCTTACTGGCGGGGGCGGGAAACACCATATATTTT. Translation: CASSLLAGAGNTIYF.

The V gene is TRBV7-8, the J gene TRBJ2-1, with 11 bases that match TRBD1. Losses at the gene ends were 2 bases for V and 9 bases for J; bases not matched to a gene: 6. Germline values: CDR1 SGHVS, CDR2 FQNEAQ. The CDR3 is 15 residues long. The CDR3 DNA reads as TGTGCCAGCAGCTTATTAGGGACAGGGGGTTTTGAGCAGTTCTTC. As protein: CASSLLGTGGFEQFF.

J is TRBJ2-1 and V is TRBV9, with D hard to call. The CDR3 is made up of 16 amino acids. Trimming took 0 bases from V and 0 from J, leaving 10 bases between them. Germline CDR1 SGDLS, CDR2 YYNGEE. CDR3 bases: TGTGCCAGCAGCGTAGAAGGGCGAAGCTCCTACAATGAGCAGTTCTTC. It is translated as CASSVEGRSSYNEQFF.

The CDR3 DNA follows: TGTGCCAGCAGCTTATTCACGACAGGGGGATTAACCGGGGAGCTGTTTTTT. This sequence encodes CASSLFTTGGLTGELFF. J is TRBJ2-2 and V is TRBV7-2, with TRBD1 identical over 9 bases. Germline-derived CDR1 and CDR2 are SGHTA and FQGNSA. This CDR3 comprises 17 residues. Losses at the gene ends were 2 bases for V and 5 bases for J; bases not matched to a gene: 9.

The V gene is TRBV7-2, the J gene TRBJ2-3, with unresolved D. The germline V gene has CDR1 SGHTA and CDR2 FQGNSA. The CDR3 is 13 amino acids. V gave up 3 bases and J gave up 6 bases, with 10 bases separating them. CDR3 loop: CASSFSPGDTQYF. The CDR3 DNA reads TGTGCCAGCAGCTTCTCCCCCGGGGATACGCAGTATTTT.

This clone was picked up one time. The chain combines TRBV30 with TRBJ2-5; 9 bases agree with TRBD1. Germline CDR1 reads GTSNPN; CDR2 reads SVGIG (reference sequence). Unmatched junction bases numbered 10, after V lost 4 bases and J lost 4 bases. The CDR3 spans 15 residues. As DNA, the CDR3 is TGTGCCTGGACCTGGGGGACAGGGCTGGGAGAGACCCAGTACTTC. Its protein is CAWTWGTGLGETQYF.

In this sample, this clone turned up once. The chain has TRBV5-4 and TRBJ1-4, with 9 bases identical to TRBD1. The V and J ends lost 2 bases and 8 bases, in that order; junction bases with no gene match: 4. CDR1 is SGHNT, CDR2 YYREEE, per germline (reference sequence). The CDR3 loop spans 14 amino acids. The chain's CDR3 is CASSLQGAVEKLFF. The CDR3 bases are TGTGCCAGCAGCTTACAGGGGGCAGTGGAAAAACTGTTTTTT. The full variable domain, completed using reference TRBV5-4 and TRBJ1-4, is ETGVTQSPTHLIKTRGQQVTLRCSSQSGHNTVSWYQQALGQGPQFIFQYYREEENGRGNFPPRFSGLQFPNYSSELNVNALELDDSALYLCASSLQGAVEKLFFGSGTQLSVL.

This clone has only one observation. The V gene is TRBV10-3, the J gene TRBJ1-4, with D tentatively TRBD1 (5 bases). CDR1 is ENHRY, CDR2 SYGVKD, per germline. The CDR3 has 15 residues. The CDR3 nucleotides read TGTACCACAAATCCGACAGCAGCAACTAATGAAAAACTGTTTTTT. Translated, it gives CTTNPTAATNEKLFF.